The present T cell receptor beta chain was sequenced within a study of shared clonotypes between healthy human individuals. Germline values: CDR1 MNHEY, CDR2 SMNVEV (reference sequence). This CDR3 is 15 amino acids long. The J segment lost 6 bases and the V segment lost 1 base, leaving 2 bases of the junction unmatched. Produced via immunoSEQ multiplex PCR; TCRdb's table is partial and in-frame only. The sample lists some 2,000,000 clones, 85% to 95% occurring once. In regard to this clone: As yet, its antigen is unknown.

Whole-study findings and limits: Donor clonotype sharing was expected to depend on sequencing depth.

CD45RO-negative, CCR7-positively selected cells formed the naive CD8 fraction, excluding terminally differentiated effector memory CD45RA+ cells. The rearrangement links TRBV27 to TRBJ2-2, with 10 positions matching TRBD1. The sample comprised naive CD8+ T cells sorted from blood. The source is a man between 18 and 29 years old in good health. CDR3 DNA: TGTGCCAGCAGTTTATTTGGACAGGGGGCCGGGGAGCTGTTTTTT. Translation gives CASSLFGQGAGELFF.